This T cell receptor (beta chain) originates from a study of post-analysis software for immune sequencing data. Study as a whole: Disease trajectories encompassed relapsing-remitting, secondary progressive and progressive-relapsing multiple sclerosis.

This clonotype has more than one count but fewer than ten. Its target is unknown. Findings and limits, study-wide: Same-batch preparations were strongly co-clustered by F measure. In patients, four to six TRBV segments were more frequent than in controls, with TRBV5-6, TRBV5-1 and TRBV20-1 among them.

Unique-molecular-identifier-tagged TCR beta cDNA libraries were used. Each sample of about 0.95 to 11 million input T cells yielded around 500,000 cDNA molecules, so each molecule approximated one T cell. TCRdb called the PCR reads again in MiXCR, with one record for every CDR3 protein. Of about 430,000 distinct CDR3 sequences in the sample, roughly 38% were seen once. The germline CDR1 and CDR2 sequences are SEHNR and FQNEAQ (reference sequence). The length of the CDR3 is 15 residues. V was shortened by 4 bases and J by 4 bases, with 14 bases between the two germline ends. The TCR originated in a girl aged 2 to 10 with multiple sclerosis. V gene TRBV7-9 combines with J gene TRBJ2-1; D is possibly TRBD1 or TRBD2 (5 bases each). Sequencing was carried out using blood. The CDR3 DNA follows: TGTGCCAGCAGCTCGGGACCTTTAATTTACAATGAGCAGTTCTTC. Translated: CASSSGPLIYNEQFF.